The present T cell receptor beta chain was sequenced within a study of response to subunit inactivated influenza vaccine. This clonotype has only a few counts. TCRdb reprocessed the RT-PCR reads with MiXCR, giving one entry per CDR3 protein. Here the sample spans about 780,000 distinct CDR3 sequences, 18% being singletons. Looked up from germline, CDR1 is SGHTA and CDR2 is FQGNSA. The CDR3 spans 14 residues. V shed 3 bases and J shed 4 bases, with 10 bases lying between them. The specimen was PBMCs from blood, collected 5 days after vaccination. This rearrangement joins TRBV7-2 to TRBJ2-1; weak D call: TRBD1 (5 bases). This TCR was recovered from a man over 45 who received an inactivated influenza vaccine. The DNA for the CDR3 is TGTGCCAGCAGCTTGTTGACAGAATACAATGAGCAGTTCTTC. This codes for CASSLLTEYNEQFF.